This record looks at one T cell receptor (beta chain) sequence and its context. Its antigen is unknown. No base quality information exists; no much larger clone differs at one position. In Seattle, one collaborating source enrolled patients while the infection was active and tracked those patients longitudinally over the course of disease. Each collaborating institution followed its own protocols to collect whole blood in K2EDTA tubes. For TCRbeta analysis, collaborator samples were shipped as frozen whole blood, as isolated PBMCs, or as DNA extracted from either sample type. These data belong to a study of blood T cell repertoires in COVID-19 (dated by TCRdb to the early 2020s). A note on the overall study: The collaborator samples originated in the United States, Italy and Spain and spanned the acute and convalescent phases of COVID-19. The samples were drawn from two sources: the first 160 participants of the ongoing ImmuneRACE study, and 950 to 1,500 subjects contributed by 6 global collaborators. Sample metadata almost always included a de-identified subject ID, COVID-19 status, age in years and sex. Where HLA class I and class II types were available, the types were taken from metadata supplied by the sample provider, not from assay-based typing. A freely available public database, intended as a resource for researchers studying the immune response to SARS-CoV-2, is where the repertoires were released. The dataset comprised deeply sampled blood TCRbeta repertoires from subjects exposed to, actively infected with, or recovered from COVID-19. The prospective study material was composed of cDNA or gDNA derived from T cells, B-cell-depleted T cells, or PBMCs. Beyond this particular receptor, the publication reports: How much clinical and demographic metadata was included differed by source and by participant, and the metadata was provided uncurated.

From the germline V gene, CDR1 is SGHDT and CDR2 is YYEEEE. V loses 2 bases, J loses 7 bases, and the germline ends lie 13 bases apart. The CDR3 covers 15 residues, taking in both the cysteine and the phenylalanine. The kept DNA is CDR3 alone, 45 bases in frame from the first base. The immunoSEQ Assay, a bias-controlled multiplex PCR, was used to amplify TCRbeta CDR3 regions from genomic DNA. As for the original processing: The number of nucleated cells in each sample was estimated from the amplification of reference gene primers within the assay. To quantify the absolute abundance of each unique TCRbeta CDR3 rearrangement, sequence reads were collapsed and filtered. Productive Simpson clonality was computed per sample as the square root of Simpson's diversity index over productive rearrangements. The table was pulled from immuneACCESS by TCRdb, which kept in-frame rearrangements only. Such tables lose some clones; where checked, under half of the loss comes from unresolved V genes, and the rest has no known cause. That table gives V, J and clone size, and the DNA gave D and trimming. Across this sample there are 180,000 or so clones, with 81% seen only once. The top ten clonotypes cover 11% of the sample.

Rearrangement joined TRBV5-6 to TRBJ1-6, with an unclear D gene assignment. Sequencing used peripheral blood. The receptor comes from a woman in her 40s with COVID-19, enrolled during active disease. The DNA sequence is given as TGTGCCAGCAGCTTTACGGGTATTGCGAATTCACCCCTCCACTTT. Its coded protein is CASSFTGIANSPLHF. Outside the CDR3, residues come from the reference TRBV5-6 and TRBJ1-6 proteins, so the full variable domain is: DAGVTQSPTHLIKTRGQQVTLRCSPKSGHDTVSWYQQALGQGPQFIFQYYEEEERQRGNFPDRFSGHQFPNYSSELNVNALLLGDSALYLCASSFTGIANSPLHFGNGTRLTVT.